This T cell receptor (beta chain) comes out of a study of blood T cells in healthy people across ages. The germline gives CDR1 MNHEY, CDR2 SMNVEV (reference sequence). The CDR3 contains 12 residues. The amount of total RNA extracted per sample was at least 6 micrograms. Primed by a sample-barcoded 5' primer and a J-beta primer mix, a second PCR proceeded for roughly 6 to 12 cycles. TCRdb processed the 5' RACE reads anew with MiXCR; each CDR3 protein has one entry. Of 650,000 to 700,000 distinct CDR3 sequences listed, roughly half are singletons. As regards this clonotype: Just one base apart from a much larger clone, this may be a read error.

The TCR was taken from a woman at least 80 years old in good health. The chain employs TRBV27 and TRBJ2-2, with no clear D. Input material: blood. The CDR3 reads CAGSSGPGELFF. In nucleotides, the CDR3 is TGTGCCGGCAGTTCCGGACCCGGGGAGCTGTTTTTT.